The rows below give T cell receptor beta chains drawn from one sample of a study of blood T cell repertoires in COVID-19. The assay was immunoSEQ multiplex PCR, and TCRdb's table has in-frame clones only and misses some. Among tens of thousands of clones, 90% to 95% were seen once, and the ten largest hold under 6%. Sample: peripheral blood. The receptors were gathered from a human donor in a cohort sampled during active COVID-19. Each CDR3 is given with its conserved first and last residue. The D gene is left open where the match is weak. Clone size appears in some rows only: once, few, many, or a class for an expanded clone.

abundance: -; d_gene: -; j_gene: TRBJ2-7; v_gene: TRBV2; CDR3nt: TGTGCCAGCAGTAACGACAGACTTGTCGAGCAGTACTTC; CDR3aa: CASSNDRLVEQYF
abundance: -; d_gene: TRBD2; j_gene: TRBJ2-7; v_gene: TRBV3-1/TRBV3-2; CDR3nt: TGTGCCAGCAGCCAAGATGGGGCGGGGGGAGGTGAGCAGTACTTC; CDR3aa: CASSQDGAGGGEQYF
abundance: -; d_gene: -; j_gene: TRBJ1-2; v_gene: TRBV7-2; CDR3nt: TGTGCCAGCAGCGCCGGACATCTGGCTAACTATGGCTACACCTTC; CDR3aa: CASSAGHLANYGYTF
abundance: -; d_gene: -; j_gene: TRBJ2-3; v_gene: TRBV7-5; CDR3nt: TGTGTCGGTCGCGGGGGTACAGATACGCAGTATTTT; CDR3aa: CVGRGGTDTQYF
abundance: -; d_gene: -; j_gene: TRBJ2-2; v_gene: TRBV2; CDR3nt: TGTGCCAGCAGTGAAGGAACAACCGGGGAGCTGTTTTTT; CDR3aa: CASSEGTTGELFF
abundance: -; d_gene: -; j_gene: TRBJ2-1; v_gene: TRBV10-3; CDR3nt: TGTGCCATCAGTGAGTCGATCGAGGCCGATGAGCAGTTCTTC; CDR3aa: CAISESIEADEQFF
abundance: -; d_gene: -; j_gene: TRBJ2-7; v_gene: TRBV5-5; CDR3nt: TGTGCCAGCAGCTTGAGGAGCGAGCAGTACTTC; CDR3aa: CASSLRSEQYF
abundance: once; d_gene: -; j_gene: TRBJ2-2; v_gene: TRBV12-5; CDR3nt: TGTGCTAGTGTCCCTACTAGCCGGCGGACCGGGGAGCTGTTTTTT; CDR3aa: CASVPTSRRTGELFF
abundance: -; d_gene: -; j_gene: TRBJ1-6; v_gene: TRBV11-2; CDR3nt: TGTGCCAGCAGCCCTCGACAGGATTCACCCCTCCACTTT; CDR3aa: CASSPRQDSPLHF
abundance: -; d_gene: -; j_gene: TRBJ2-7; v_gene: TRBV18; CDR3nt: TGTGCCAGCTCACAGGGGGGGGTCGAGCAGTACTTC; CDR3aa: CASSQGGVEQYF
abundance: -; d_gene: -; j_gene: TRBJ1-5; v_gene: TRBV18; CDR3nt: TGTGCCAGCTCGGAAGGGACACCTCATCAGCCCCAGCATTTT; CDR3aa: CASSEGTPHQPQHF
abundance: -; d_gene: -; j_gene: TRBJ2-3; v_gene: TRBV11-2; CDR3nt: TGTGCCAGCAGCTTAAGGGCGGGGTACACAGATACGCAGTATTTT; CDR3aa: CASSLRAGYTDTQYF
abundance: -; d_gene: TRBD2; j_gene: TRBJ2-5; v_gene: TRBV6-5; CDR3nt: TGTGCCAGCAGCTTAGCGGGGGGGACGCAAGAGACCCAGTACTTC; CDR3aa: CASSLAGGTQETQYF
abundance: -; d_gene: TRBD1; j_gene: TRBJ2-7; v_gene: TRBV7-6; CDR3nt: TGTGCCAGCAGCCCCGGAGACAGGGCCGAGCAGTACTTC; CDR3aa: CASSPGDRAEQYF
abundance: -; d_gene: TRBD1; j_gene: TRBJ2-6; v_gene: TRBV2; CDR3nt: TGTGCCAGCAGCCAAACCGGGACAGGGACTGGGGCCAACGTCCTGACTTTC; CDR3aa: CASSQTGTGTGANVLTF
abundance: -; d_gene: TRBD2; j_gene: TRBJ2-5; v_gene: TRBV10-3; CDR3nt: TGTGCCATCAGTGAGAGAACCGGGACTAGCGGGGGGGCCAGTGAGACCCAGTACTTC; CDR3aa: CAISERTGTSGGASETQYF
abundance: -; d_gene: TRBD2; j_gene: TRBJ2-7; v_gene: TRBV6-1; CDR3nt: TGTGCCAGCAGTGAAGCGCCTAGCGGGGGCTCCTTCGAGCAGTACTTC; CDR3aa: CASSEAPSGGSFEQYF
abundance: once; d_gene: TRBD1; j_gene: TRBJ1-6; v_gene: TRBV4-3; CDR3nt: TGCGCCAGCAGCCAGTCCGGACAGGGGGATTCACCCCTCCACTTT; CDR3aa: CASSQSGQGDSPLHF
abundance: -; d_gene: TRBD1; j_gene: TRBJ2-1; v_gene: TRBV19; CDR3nt: TGTGCCAGTAGTCTGCGACAGGGGTTCAGTGAGCAGTTCTTC; CDR3aa: CASSLRQGFSEQFF
abundance: -; d_gene: -; j_gene: TRBJ2-5; v_gene: TRBV6-5; CDR3nt: TGTGCCAGCAGTTACTCCCGCAGGGTAGGCCAAGAGACCCAGTACTTC; CDR3aa: CASSYSRRVGQETQYF
abundance: -; d_gene: -; j_gene: TRBJ2-1; v_gene: TRBV14; CDR3nt: TGTGCCAGCAGCCAAGACTGGGGACATTACAATGAGCAGTTCTTC; CDR3aa: CASSQDWGHYNEQFF
abundance: -; d_gene: TRBD1; j_gene: TRBJ2-7; v_gene: TRBV7-2; CDR3nt: TGTGCCAGCAGCTTGGCAGGGGGCGTCGAGCAGCAGTACTTC; CDR3aa: CASSLAGGVEQQYF
abundance: once; d_gene: -; j_gene: TRBJ1-2; v_gene: TRBV4-1; CDR3nt: TGCGCCAGCAGCCAAGTGCAGGGATGGAACTATGGCTACACCTTC; CDR3aa: CASSQVQGWNYGYTF
abundance: -; d_gene: -; j_gene: TRBJ1-4; v_gene: TRBV11-2; CDR3nt: TGTGCCAGCAGCTTTAGGAGTGGGGAAAAACTGTTTTTT; CDR3aa: CASSFRSGEKLFF
abundance: -; d_gene: TRBD1; j_gene: TRBJ1-6; v_gene: TRBV5-6; CDR3nt: TGTGCCAGCAGAGTGCAGGGGGCCAATTCACCCCTCCACTTT; CDR3aa: CASRVQGANSPLHF
abundance: -; d_gene: -; j_gene: TRBJ2-3; v_gene: TRBV18; CDR3nt: TGTGCCAGCTCACCCCGGGTCGGGGATACGCAGTATTTT; CDR3aa: CASSPRVGDTQYF
abundance: -; d_gene: TRBD1; j_gene: TRBJ2-4; v_gene: TRBV7-8; CDR3nt: TGTGCCAGCAGCGTGACAGGGGCAAAAAACATTCAGTACTTC; CDR3aa: CASSVTGAKNIQYF
abundance: -; d_gene: -; j_gene: TRBJ1-2; v_gene: TRBV7-2; CDR3nt: TGTGCCAGCAGCATAAGCGGGGGGGGAGACTATGGCTACACCTTC; CDR3aa: CASSISGGGDYGYTF
abundance: -; d_gene: -; j_gene: TRBJ1-2; v_gene: TRBV5-5; CDR3nt: TGTGCCAGCAGCTTGGCGGGGAACTATGGCTACACCTTC; CDR3aa: CASSLAGNYGYTF
abundance: -; d_gene: -; j_gene: TRBJ2-7; v_gene: TRBV6-5; CDR3nt: TGTGCCAGCAGTCACGCAGGGGAGCAGTACTTC; CDR3aa: CASSHAGEQYF
abundance: -; d_gene: TRBD1; j_gene: TRBJ1-4; v_gene: TRBV2; CDR3nt: TGTGCCAGCAGACATCCGGGACAGCCAACTAATGAAAAACTGTTTTTT; CDR3aa: CASRHPGQPTNEKLFF
abundance: -; d_gene: -; j_gene: TRBJ1-3; v_gene: TRBV6-2/TRBV6-3; CDR3nt: TGTGCCAGCAGTACGCGGGGCTCTGGAAACACCATATATTTT; CDR3aa: CASSTRGSGNTIYF
abundance: once; d_gene: TRBD1; j_gene: TRBJ1-6; v_gene: TRBV19; CDR3nt: TGTGCCAGCACCGGACAGGGACGGTTTGGGAATTCACCCCTCCACTTT; CDR3aa: CASTGQGRFGNSPLHF
abundance: -; d_gene: TRBD1; j_gene: TRBJ2-7; v_gene: TRBV6-2/TRBV6-3; CDR3nt: TGTGCCAGCAGTTACCCCGACAGGGCCTCGGGGAAGCAGTACTTC; CDR3aa: CASSYPDRASGKQYF
abundance: -; d_gene: TRBD2; j_gene: TRBJ2-7; v_gene: TRBV13; CDR3nt: TGTGCCAGCAGCTCTAGCGGGGGGGCCTACGAGCAGTACTTC; CDR3aa: CASSSSGGAYEQYF
abundance: -; d_gene: TRBD1; j_gene: TRBJ2-3; v_gene: TRBV6-6; CDR3nt: TGTGCCAGCAGTTCCGGCCAGGGGGCGCAGACAGATACGCAGTATTTT; CDR3aa: CASSSGQGAQTDTQYF
abundance: -; d_gene: TRBD2; j_gene: TRBJ2-3; v_gene: TRBV7-3; CDR3nt: TGTGCCAGCAGCTTGGGAGGCGGGGGGGCCGCAGATACGCAGTATTTT; CDR3aa: CASSLGGGGAADTQYF